The present T cell receptor beta chain was sequenced within a study of blood T cell repertoires in COVID-19. Study details: Italy, Spain and the United States were the sources of the convalescent and acute COVID-19 samples.

TCRdb's table, derived via immunoSEQ multiplex PCR, lists solely in-frame clones and lacks some. The sample yields about 320,000 clones, 86% seen once. The source of this sequence is a woman in her 50s with acute or convalescent COVID-19. Sequenced sample: peripheral blood.

The CDR3 here is CASSLGLAGYASTTDTQYF. In nucleotides, the CDR3 is TGCGCCAGCAGCCTAGGACTAGCGGGATATGCCTCCACCACAGATACGCAGTATTTT. This chain connects TRBV5-1 to TRBJ2-3; 12 nucleotides align to TRBD2. The CDR3 sequence is 19 residues long. With 4 bases clipped from V and 2 bases from J, the junction kept 14 bases outside the gene matches. Germline lookup yields CDR1 SGHRS and CDR2 YFSETQ.